Below, 32 T cell receptor beta chains from the same sample are listed, as sequenced in a study of blood T cell repertoires in COVID-19 (dated by TCRdb to the early 2020s). Libraries were built with the immunoSEQ multiplex PCR assay. Not all clones reach the TCRdb copy of this immuneACCESS table, which keeps in-frame sequences only. Checked studies attribute under half of the gap to unresolved V genes and leave the rest unexplained. The sample records 55,000 to 65,000 clones, approximately 92% of which are singletons. Clones ranked in the top ten supply about 9.1% of the sample. The material sequenced was peripheral blood. These receptors were taken from an elderly woman with active COVID-19.

The chain links TRBV5-1 to TRBJ1-4; D gene unclear. From germline, CDR1 is SGHRS and CDR2 YFSETQ. The V end lost 7 bases, the J end lost 8 bases, and 15 bases lay between the germline ends. The CDR3 has 13 residues. The CDR3 nucleotides read TGCGCCAGCTTTAGGGAGGGCGACGAAAAACTGTTTTTT. Translated: CASFREGDEKLFF.

With regard to this clone: At one end, the junction sequence differs from germline, possibly due to a read error. J is TRBJ1-5 and V is TRBV19; tentatively, D is TRBD1 (5 bases). Germline V gene lookup returns CDR1 LNHDA and CDR2 SQIVND (reference sequence). The CDR3 has 13 amino acids. The CDR3 spells CANSIDQGKPQHF. The CDR3, as DNA: TGTGCCAATAGTATAGACCAGGGAAAGCCCCAGCATTTT.

The genes are TRBV6-6 and TRBJ2-2, with TRBD2 as a possible D gene (6 bases). The CDR3 has 16 residues. The germline CDR1 and CDR2 sequences are MNHNY and SVGAGI (reference sequence). V lost 0 bases, J lost 4 bases, and 12 bases lay in between. CDR3 loop: CASSYSSGLTTGELFF. The DNA of the CDR3 is TGTGCCAGCAGTTACTCCTCGGGACTTACCACCGGGGAGCTGTTTTTT.

J is TRBJ1-6 and V is TRBV4-1; 9 nucleotides match TRBD1. Losses at the gene ends were 5 bases for V and 1 base for J; bases not matched to a gene: 15. Germline V gene data show CDR1 as MGHRA and CDR2 as YSYEKL. The CDR3 is 20 amino acids. For the CDR3, the DNA is TGCGCCAGCAGCGGAGGAAGCACAGGGGGCCAGGAGTCCTATAATTCACCCCTCCACTTT. This codes for CASSGGSTGGQESYNSPLHF.

This chain links TRBV5-4 with TRBJ2-7, with 9 bases identical to TRBD2. The V gene end was trimmed by 2 bases and the J gene end by 6 bases; junction bases not matched to a gene: 3. The CDR3 has 13 amino acids. Per the germline V gene, CDR1 is SGHNT and CDR2 is YYREEE (reference sequence). The CDR3 bases are TGTGCCAGCAGCTTACTAGCGGGTGGCGAGCAGTACGTC. Residues: CASSLLAGGEQYV.

The chain combines TRBV3-1 (or the pseudogene TRBV3-2) with TRBJ2-5; TRBD2 might be the D (6 bases). Trimming left V 1 base short and J 5 bases short, with 26 bases between. From germline, CDR1 is LGHDT and CDR2 YNNKEL (reference sequence). The length of the CDR3 is 19 residues. The CDR3 nucleotides are TGTGCCAGCAGCCAAGTTCGGGTTGGGGGAGCGGGCCACCGGGAGACCCAGTACTTC. The encoded protein is CASSQVRVGGAGHRETQYF.

V is TRBV19 and J is TRBJ2-4, with 7 bases matching TRBD1. The CDR3 length is 13 residues. In germline, CDR1 is LNHDA, CDR2 SQIVND (reference sequence). V lost 3 bases and J lost 11; bases outside the gene matches: 7. As DNA, the CDR3 is TGTGCCAGTAGTATGGGGACAGCCATGGTTCAGTACTTC. Translating gives CASSMGTAMVQYF.

The chain has TRBV3-1 (or the pseudogene TRBV3-2) and TRBJ1-2; 7 bases are a match to TRBD1. J gave up 4 bases and V 4 bases, and 9 bases lay outside the gene matches. CDR1 and CDR2 (germline): LGHDT, YNNKEL (reference sequence). The CDR3 contains 15 residues. This chain's CDR3 is CASSPQPQGVYGYTF. The CDR3 DNA is TGTGCCAGCAGCCCCCAGCCCCAGGGGGTCTATGGCTACACCTTC.

The CDR3 reads CASSPEVRRDRTYEQYF. The CDR3 bases are TGTGCCAGCAGCCCGGAGGTACGGCGGGACCGCACCTACGAGCAGTACTTC. This chain connects TRBV7-9 to TRBJ2-7; a possible D gene is TRBD2 (6 bases). The V end was cut by 5 bases, the J end by 2 bases, with 22 bases between. The CDR3 spans 17 residues. The germline V gene encodes CDR1 SEHNR and CDR2 FQNEAQ (reference sequence). Looking up the rest from reference TRBV7-9 and TRBJ2-7 gives the full variable domain: DTGVSQNPRHKITKRGQNVTFRCDPISEHNRLYWYRQTLGQGPEFLTYFQNEAQLEKSRLLSDRFSAERPKGSFSTLEIQRTEQGDSAMYLCASSPEVRRDRTYEQYFGPGTRLTVT.

The rearrangement uses TRBV18 and TRBJ1-1, with TRBD1 matching over 9 bases. The length of the CDR3 is 15 residues. The trim removed 4 bases at V and 2 bases at J, leaving 5 bases unmatched. Germline CDR1 reads KGHSH; CDR2 reads LQKENI. CDR3 amino acids: CASSREQGANTEAFF. The CDR3 nucleotides read TGTGCCAGCTCACGGGAACAGGGGGCAAACACTGAAGCTTTCTTT. Full variable domain (outside the CDR3, taken from reference TRBV18 and TRBJ1-1): NAGVMQNPRHLVRRRGQEARLRCSPMKGHSHVYWYRQLPEEGLKFMVYLQKENIIDESGMPKERFSAEFPKEGPSILRIQQVVRGDSAAYFCASSREQGANTEAFFGQGTRLTVV.

CDR3: CASSEGHMNTEAFF. CDR3 coding DNA: TGTGCCAGCAGTGAAGGGCACATGAACACTGAAGCTTTCTTT. V and J are TRBV2 and TRBJ1-1; D uncertain. V was clipped by 1 base and J by 0 bases, with 6 bases between them. Germline assignment: CDR1 SNHLY and CDR2 FYNNEI. The CDR3 is 14 residues long.

V and J are TRBV3-1 (or the pseudogene TRBV3-2) and TRBJ2-5, with 8 bases that match TRBD2. Unmatched junction bases numbered 11, after V lost 1 base and J lost 1 base. The CDR3 contains 18 residues. Germline lookup yields CDR1 LGHDT and CDR2 YNNKEL (reference sequence). The CDR3 sequence is CASSQAGLIGRAQETQYF. The CDR3 region has the DNA TGTGCCAGCAGCCAAGCGGGACTGATCGGGAGGGCCCAAGAGACCCAGTACTTC.

This chain connects TRBV15 to TRBJ1-4, with D possibly being TRBD1 (6 bases). Germline CDR1 LNHNV, CDR2 YYDKDF (reference sequence). Trimming took 0 bases from V and 8 from J, leaving 16 bases between them. This CDR3 has 16 amino acids. This CDR3 reads CATSRDPLGAGEKLFF. CDR3 coding DNA: TGTGCCACCAGCAGAGATCCCTTGGGGGCCGGCGAAAAACTGTTTTTT.

The chain carries TRBV5-1 and TRBJ2-5, with TRBD1 matching 7 bases. CDR3 length: 15 amino acids. Germline V gene sequence: CDR1 SGHRS, CDR2 YFSETQ. Trimming removed 0 bases from V and 5 bases from J; junction bases left unmatched: 7. DNA of the CDR3: TGCGCCAGCAGCTTGGAGGTAGGGGGCGACGAGACCCAGTACTTC. This sequence encodes CASSLEVGGDETQYF.

This CDR3 reads CASSLPPPREQPQHF. The CDR3 DNA follows: TGTGCCAGCAGTCTCCCCCCACCGAGGGAGCAGCCCCAGCATTTT. This rearrangement joins TRBV28 to TRBJ1-5; D unresolved. The CDR3 extends over 15 amino acids. Trimming took off 5 bases at V and 7 bases at J, with 18 bases between the two ends. The germline CDR1 and CDR2 sequences are MDHEN and SYDVKM.

The chain is built from TRBV29-1 and TRBJ2-5, with D possibly matching TRBD2 (7 bases). The CDR3 sequence is 13 residues long. Germline V gene sequence: CDR1 SQVTM, CDR2 ANQGSEA. V was clipped by 6 bases and J by 5 bases, with 16 bases between them. For the CDR3, the DNA is TGCAGCGTCCGAGGGAGGGGGGATGAGACCCAGTACTTC. Its translation is CSVRGRGDETQYF.

The V gene is TRBV7-8, the J gene TRBJ2-3; 11 bases line up with TRBD2. This CDR3 is built from 19 residues. CDR1 is SGHVS and CDR2 is FQNEAQ in the germline V gene. V shed 3 bases and J 0 bases; nucleotides not matched to a gene: 11. The CDR3 spells CASSFPRASGGSSTDTQYF. CDR3 DNA: TGTGCCAGCAGCTTCCCCCGGGCTAGCGGGGGGAGTAGCACAGATACGCAGTATTTT.

The chain links TRBV11-2 to TRBJ2-5; D gene unclear. The germline gives CDR1 SGHAT, CDR2 FQNNGV. This CDR3 is 15 amino acids long. The ends were cut back, 1 base at V and 3 bases at J, with 12 bases in the middle. The CDR3 loop is CASSLAYSGKETQYF. In nucleotides, the CDR3 is TGTGCCAGCAGCTTAGCTTACTCAGGAAAAGAGACCCAGTACTTC.

This clone was detected a few times. The chain links TRBV9 to TRBJ2-1; the match to TRBD2 covers 8 bases. Germline V gene data show CDR1 as SGDLS and CDR2 as YYNGEE. The V and J ends lost 1 base and 5 bases, in that order; junction bases with no gene match: 2. The CDR3 consists of 14 residues. The chain's CDR3 is CASSVSGSHNEQFF. As DNA, the CDR3 is TGTGCCAGCAGCGTAAGCGGGAGTCACAATGAGCAGTTCTTC.

The V call is TRBV6-5, the J call TRBJ1-5; a weak D match, TRBD1 (5 bases). The CDR3 is 15 amino acids. V was shortened by 4 bases and J by 2 bases, with 12 bases between the two germline ends. The germline V gene encodes CDR1 MNHEY and CDR2 SVGAGI. CDR3 DNA sequence: TGTGCCAGCAGTTGGGGACTGATGGGCAATCAGCCCCAGCATTTT. Amino acids: CASSWGLMGNQPQHF.

In its sample, this clone was seen once. The chain is built from TRBV3-1 (or the pseudogene TRBV3-2) and TRBJ1-3, with a tentative D call TRBD1 (5 bases). This CDR3 region has 16 residues. Germline V gives CDR1 LGHDT, CDR2 YNNKEL (reference sequence). The V gene lost 0 bases and the J gene lost 0 bases, with 9 bases spanning the gap. The CDR3 reads CASSQDRTSSGNTIYF. CDR3 coding DNA: TGTGCCAGCAGCCAAGACAGGACATCCTCTGGAAACACCATATATTTT.

This clone was recorded once. J is TRBJ1-1 and V is TRBV9; the match to TRBD1 covers 8 bases. CDR3 size: 15 residues. Germline V gene sequence: CDR1 SGDLS, CDR2 YYNGEE. J gave up 4 bases and V 0 bases, and 5 bases lay outside the gene matches. The CDR3 loop is CASSVAGGGGTEAFF. In nucleotides, the CDR3 is TGTGCCAGCAGCGTAGCAGGGGGCGGGGGCACTGAAGCTTTCTTT.

The chain recombines TRBV27 with TRBJ2-5; TRBD2 aligns across 11 bases. CDR1 and CDR2 from the germline V gene are MNHEY and SMNVEV (reference sequence). There are 19 residues in the CDR3. The junction had 13 bases not matched to a gene; V was cut back by 2 bases and J by 2 bases. The CDR3 here is CASSLRRGIAGGPQETQYF. For the CDR3, the DNA is TGTGCCAGCAGTTTACGCAGGGGGATAGCGGGAGGGCCTCAAGAGACCCAGTACTTC.

The V call is TRBV19, the J call TRBJ2-4; TRBD1 matches 8 bases. Germline V gives CDR1 LNHDA, CDR2 SQIVND (reference sequence). The CDR3 loop spans 16 amino acids. The V and J ends lost 5 bases and 7 bases, in that order; junction bases with no gene match: 13. CDR3 in DNA: TGTGCCAGTAGTCCCACCCGGACAGGGTTTTGGAACATTCAGTACTTC. Its protein is CASSPTRTGFWNIQYF.

The V and J genes are TRBV9 and TRBJ1-3; D perhaps matches TRBD1 (6 bases). CDR3 length: 14 residues. Germline V gene data show CDR1 as SGDLS and CDR2 as YYNGEE. The V gene lost 5 bases and the J gene lost 2 bases, with 11 bases spanning the gap. The CDR3 bases are TGTGCCAGCAGATACGGGACAACTGGAAACACCATATATTTT. Protein: CASRYGTTGNTIYF. The full variable domain, with the rest looked up from reference TRBV9 and TRBJ1-3, is DSGVTQTPKHLITATGQRVTLRCSPRSGDLSVYWYQQSLDQGLQFLIQYYNGEERAKGNILERFSAQQFPDLHSELNLSSLELGDSALYFCASRYGTTGNTIYFGEGSWLTVV.

The V and J genes are TRBV10-2 and TRBJ2-5; possibly TRBD2 for D (5 bases). CDR1 is WSHSY and CDR2 is SAAADI in the germline V gene. V gave up 8 bases and J gave up 5 bases, with 9 bases separating them. The CDR3 length is 11 residues. CDR3 DNA: TGCGCCAGCGGGGAGAGGGAGACCCAGTACTTC. Residues: CASGERETQYF.

The chain uses TRBV5-1 and TRBJ1-1, with 10 bases lining up with TRBD1. CDR3 size: 14 residues. Germline V gene sequence: CDR1 SGHRS, CDR2 YFSETQ. With 6 bases clipped from V and 8 bases from J, the junction kept 10 bases outside the gene matches. This CDR3 reads CASTPGTGAPEAFF. For the CDR3, the DNA is TGCGCCAGCACTCCCGGGACAGGGGCACCCGAAGCTTTCTTT.

This chain links TRBV24-1 with TRBJ1-2; D is possibly TRBD1 (6 bases). The CDR3 spans 11 residues. V was trimmed by 9 bases and J by 5 bases, leaving 9 bases between them. CDR1 is KGHDR and CDR2 is SFDVKD in the germline V gene. CDR3 in amino acids: CATAGQYGYTF. The CDR3 nucleotides read TGTGCCACCGCCGGACAGTATGGCTACACCTTC.

This clone has only one observation. The chain combines TRBV21-1 with TRBJ2-1; the tabulated D call, TRBD2, remains unverified against the DNA. TRBV21-1 is labeled a pseudogene. The CDR3 runs to 17 residues. The CDR3 loop reads CASRNQAGGPVRNEQFF. Here the CDR3 DNA reads TGTGCCAGCAGGAACCAAGCGGGAGGGCCAGTACGGAATGAGCAGTTCTTC.

V gene TRBV6-5 combines with J gene TRBJ1-2; 7 nucleotides align to TRBD1. V shed 5 bases, J shed 8 bases, and the junction held 8 bases outside the gene matches. The CDR3 covers 13 residues. Per the germline V gene, CDR1 is MNHEY and CDR2 is SVGAGI. CDR3 loop: CASSPRDSQGYTF. CDR3 sequence (DNA): TGTGCCAGCAGTCCCCGGGACAGCCAGGGCTACACCTTC.

This clone was seen once. The CDR3 region is CASSGRGETQYF. The CDR3 region has the DNA TGTGCCTCGTCCGGGCGAGGGGAGACCCAGTACTTC. The chain has TRBV24-1 and TRBJ2-5; maybe TRBD2 (5 bases). Germline V gene data show CDR1 as KGHDR and CDR2 as SFDVKD. V gave up 12 bases and J gave up 5 bases, with 15 bases separating them. The CDR3 totals 12 residues.

The chain links TRBV28 to TRBJ2-6; TRBD2 might be the D (5 bases). The CDR3 consists of 17 residues. Deletions cut 6 bases from V and 0 bases from J, with 15 bases between. Germline V gives CDR1 MDHEN, CDR2 SYDVKM. The CDR3 bases are TGTGCCAGCAGCACTAGGACCTCAGGCTCTGGGGCCAACGTCCTGACTTTC. Its translation: CASSTRTSGSGANVLTF.